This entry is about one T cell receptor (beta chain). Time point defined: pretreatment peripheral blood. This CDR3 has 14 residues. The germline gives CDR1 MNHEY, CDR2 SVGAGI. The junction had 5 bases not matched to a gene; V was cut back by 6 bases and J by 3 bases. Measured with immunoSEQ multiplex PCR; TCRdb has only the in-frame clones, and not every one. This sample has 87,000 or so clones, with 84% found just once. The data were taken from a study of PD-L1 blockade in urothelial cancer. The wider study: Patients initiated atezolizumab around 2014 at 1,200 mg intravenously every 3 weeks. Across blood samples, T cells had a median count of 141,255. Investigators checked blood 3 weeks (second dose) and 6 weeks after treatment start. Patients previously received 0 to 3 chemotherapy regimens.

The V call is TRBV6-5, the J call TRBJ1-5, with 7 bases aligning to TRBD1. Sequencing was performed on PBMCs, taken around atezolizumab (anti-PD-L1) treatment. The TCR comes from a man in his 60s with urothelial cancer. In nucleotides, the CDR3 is TGTGCCAGCAGACACGGGACAGACAATCAGCCCCAGCATTTT. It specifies CASRHGTDNQPQHF.